The 4 T cell receptor beta chains below all came from one sample that was sequenced in a study of shared clonotypes between healthy human individuals. CD45RO negativity and positive selection for CCR7 defined naive CD8 cells, a population that excluded terminally differentiated effector memory CD45RA+ cells. Method: immunoSEQ multiplex PCR; TCRdb's copy keeps in-frame clones and lacks some. This table has about 2 million clones, about 95% appearing once. Material: naive CD8+ T cells sorted from blood. The receptor source for this set is a man in his late teens or twenties in good health.

The V call is TRBV27, the J call TRBJ2-1; D gene unclear. V was trimmed by 5 bases and J by 1 base, leaving 12 bases between them. The CDR3 is 15 residues long. CDR1 MNHEY and CDR2 SMNVEV come from the germline V gene (reference sequence). CDR3 residues: CASSPTVLSYNEQFF. The CDR3 nucleotides read TGTGCCAGCAGTCCCACCGTTTTGTCCTACAATGAGCAGTTCTTC.

This chain links TRBV19 with TRBJ2-2; D ambiguous. Germline V gene lookup returns CDR1 LNHDA and CDR2 SQIVND (reference sequence). CDR3 length equals 18 residues. V was cut by 5 bases and J by 3 bases, with 22 bases left in between. DNA of the CDR3: TGTGCCAGTAGTGTCGGTCTAGTCGCGCTCAAAGACACCGGGGAGCTGTTTTTT. It yields the protein CASSVGLVALKDTGELFF.

V usage is TRBV9 and J usage is TRBJ1-1, with TRBD1 matching over 8 bases. V dropped 0 bases and J dropped 1; count of bases not matched to a gene: 5. The CDR3 is made up of 16 amino acids. Germline V gene lookup returns CDR1 SGDLS and CDR2 YYNGEE. In DNA, the CDR3 is TGTGCCAGCAGCGTAGGAGGAGGGACAGGGAACACTGAAGCTTTCTTT. Amino acid sequence: CASSVGGGTGNTEAFF. Combining the CDR3 with reference TRBV9 and TRBJ1-1 gives the whole variable domain DSGVTQTPKHLITATGQRVTLRCSPRSGDLSVYWYQQSLDQGLQFLIQYYNGEERAKGNILERFSAQQFPDLHSELNLSSLELGDSALYFCASSVGGGTGNTEAFFGQGTRLTVV.

The chain carries TRBV27 and TRBJ2-7; D gene uncertain. The CDR3 totals 13 residues. V gave up 6 bases and J gave up 1 base, with 10 bases separating them. Germline V gene sequence: CDR1 MNHEY, CDR2 SMNVEV (reference sequence). The CDR3 loop reads CASSPIRSYEQYF. The CDR3 nucleotides read TGTGCCAGCAGCCCAATTCGTTCCTACGAGCAGTACTTC.